What follows is one TCR beta chain and its context. What it binds is unknown. V lost 10 bases, J lost 7 bases, and 11 bases stayed unmatched. This CDR3 has 14 residues. Germline-derived CDR1 and CDR2 are MNHNY and SVGAGI (reference sequence). Clones were read by immunoSEQ multiplex PCR, and TCRdb kept only the in-frame ones, dropping some. The sample lists roughly 130,000 clones; approximately 91% were seen once. This record belongs to a study of PD-1 blockade in mismatch repair-deficient tumors. Study overall: Patients had more than ten mismatch repair-deficient cancer types, all previously treated and progressing. General observations from the study: Tumor-resident clones, often undetectable pretreatment in blood, expanded then contracted after pembrolizumab.

Every patient had mismatch repair deficiency by PCR or immunohistochemistry. The TCR-sequenced patients were a few responders to pembrolizumab. This sample comprised peripheral blood, obtained approximately 72 weeks after starting pembrolizumab. The V and J genes are TRBV6-6 and TRBJ1-2, with TRBD1 matching 11 bases. This clonotype was sampled from an adult with mismatch repair-deficient cancer. CDR3 protein: CAIYAGTGGIGYTF. The DNA of the CDR3 is TGTGCCATCTACGCCGGGACAGGGGGTATTGGCTACACCTTC.